This is a list of T cell receptor beta chains from one sample in a study of metastatic and nonmetastatic thyroid tumors. TCRdb re-clonotyped the PCR reads through MiXCR. The sample records about 35,000 clones, around a third being singletons. Sequenced input: tumor tissue. These receptors all come from a female donor with papillary thyroid cancer or a benign thyroid nodule (not recorded which). Some clones in this sample may be carry-over from other donors' samples. Both conserved end residues are part of each CDR3. The size entry is marked missing in some rows and otherwise reads once, few, many or a size class.

size: NA
length: 14
V: TRBV28
J: TRBJ1-1
CDR3: CASKDRRLNTEAFF

size: NA
length: 15
V: TRBV10-3
J: TRBJ2-3
CDR3: CAISEWQGETDTQYF

size: NA
length: 14
V: TRBV3-1
J: TRBJ1-6
CDR3: CASSPRVGNSPLHF

size: few
length: 11
V: TRBV6-1
J: TRBJ1-6
CDR3: CASMEDSPLHF

size: few
length: 13
V: TRBV6-1
J: TRBJ1-3
CDR3: CASSRSPGNTIYF

size: NA
length: 15
V: TRBV11-2
J: TRBJ2-7
CDR3: CASSLEGVSSYEQYF

size: few
length: 14
V: TRBV12-3/TRBV12-4
J: TRBJ1-5
CDR3: CASSPGMSNQPQHF

size: NA
length: 15
V: TRBV6-1
J: TRBJ2-3
CDR3: CASSRRGTSTDTQYF

size: NA
length: 15
V: TRBV12-3/TRBV12-4
J: TRBJ2-1
CDR3: CASSYRDGLLNEQFF

size: NA
length: 20
V: TRBV15
J: TRBJ2-1
CDR3: CATSRVETLGNLAGYGEQFF

size: few
length: 15
V: TRBV6-1
J: TRBJ2-7
CDR3: CASSESPTVPYEQYF

size: NA
length: 12
V: TRBV2
J: TRBJ2-1
CDR3: CASKPAVDEQFF

size: NA
length: 16
V: TRBV6-1
J: TRBJ1-3
CDR3: CASSETPGYSGNTIYF

size: NA
length: 15
V: TRBV6-1
J: TRBJ1-1
CDR3: CASSPNGQGRTEAFF

size: few
length: 12
V: TRBV12-3/TRBV12-4
J: TRBJ2-2
CDR3: CASTPSAGELFF

size: NA
length: 14
V: TRBV18
J: TRBJ2-2
CDR3: CASSGQGNTGELFF

size: NA
length: 15
V: TRBV19
J: TRBJ2-1
CDR3: CASSTWASGNNEQFF

size: few
length: 15
V: TRBV2
J: TRBJ1-4
CDR3: CASSVLGTTNEKLFF

size: NA
length: 15
V: TRBV6-1
J: TRBJ2-2
CDR3: CASSPTNKAAGELFF

size: NA
length: 13
V: TRBV6-1
J: TRBJ2-7
CDR3: CASGRGLAYEQYF

size: NA
length: 15
V: TRBV6-1
J: TRBJ1-3
CDR3: CASSLRTRNENTIYF

size: NA
length: 15
V: TRBV5-1
J: TRBJ2-1
CDR3: CASSHPGQGYNEQFF

size: few
length: 15
V: TRBV19
J: TRBJ2-5
CDR3: CASSMRQDLQETQYF

size: few
length: 14
V: TRBV10-3
J: TRBJ1-5
CDR3: CATRTGNSNQPQHF

size: NA
length: 14
V: TRBV6-1
J: TRBJ2-2
CDR3: CASSEGWGTGELFF